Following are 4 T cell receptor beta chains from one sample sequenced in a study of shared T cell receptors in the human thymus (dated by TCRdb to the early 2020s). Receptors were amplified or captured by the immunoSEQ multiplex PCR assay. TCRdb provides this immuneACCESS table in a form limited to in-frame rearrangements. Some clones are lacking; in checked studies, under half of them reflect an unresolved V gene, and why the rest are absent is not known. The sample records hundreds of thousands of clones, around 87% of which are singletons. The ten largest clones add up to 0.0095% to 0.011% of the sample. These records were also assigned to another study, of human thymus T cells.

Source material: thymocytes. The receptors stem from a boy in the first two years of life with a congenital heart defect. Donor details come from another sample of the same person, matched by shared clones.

CDR3 amino acids: CASSIPGLDNEQFF. Here the CDR3 DNA reads TGTGCCAGTAGTATACCGGGACTAGACAATGAGCAGTTCTTC. The chain joins TRBV19 to TRBJ2-1; 8 positions agree with TRBD2. This CDR3 has 14 residues. V lost 2 bases, J lost 5 bases, and 2 bases stayed unmatched. Germline lookup yields CDR1 LNHDA and CDR2 SQIVND (reference sequence).

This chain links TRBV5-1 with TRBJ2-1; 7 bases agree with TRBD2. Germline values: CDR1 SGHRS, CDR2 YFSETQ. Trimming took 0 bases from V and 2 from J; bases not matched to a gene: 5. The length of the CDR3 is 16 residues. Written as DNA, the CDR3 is TGCGCCAGCAGCTTGGCTGGGGGGGACGCCTACAATGAGCAGTTCTTC. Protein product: CASSLAGGDAYNEQFF.

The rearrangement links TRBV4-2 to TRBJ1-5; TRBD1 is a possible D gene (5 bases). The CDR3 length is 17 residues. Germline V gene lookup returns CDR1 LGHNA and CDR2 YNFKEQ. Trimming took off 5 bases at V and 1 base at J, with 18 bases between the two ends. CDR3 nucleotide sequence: TGTGCCAGCAGCGAAGGGGCCCGAGAACAGAGCAATCAGCCCCAGCATTTT. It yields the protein CASSEGAREQSNQPQHF.

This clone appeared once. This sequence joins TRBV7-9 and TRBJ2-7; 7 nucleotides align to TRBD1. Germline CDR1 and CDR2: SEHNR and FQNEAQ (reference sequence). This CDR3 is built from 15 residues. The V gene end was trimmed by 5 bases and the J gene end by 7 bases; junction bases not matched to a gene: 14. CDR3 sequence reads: CASSTLRGSQGEQYF. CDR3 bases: TGTGCCAGCAGCACCCTCAGGGGGTCCCAAGGGGAGCAGTACTTC.